Following are 18 T cell receptor beta chains from one sample sequenced in a study of blood T cell repertoires in COVID-19. Clones were sequenced by immunoSEQ multiplex PCR, and TCRdb holds only the in-frame ones, with some missing. The sample has about 92,000 clones; 87% are singletons. Sample: peripheral blood. These receptors were taken from a woman in her fifties or sixties with COVID-19, enrolled during active disease.

This clone was observed a handful of times. This chain connects TRBV3-1 (or the pseudogene TRBV3-2) to TRBJ2-1, with 10 bases aligning to TRBD2. Germline V gene sequence: CDR1 LGHDT, CDR2 YNNKEL (reference sequence). CDR3 length: 18 amino acids. V lost 0 bases, J lost 4 bases, and 9 bases stayed unmatched. CDR3 sequence reads: CASSQDRASGGYYNEQFF. CDR3 nucleotide sequence: TGTGCCAGCAGCCAAGATAGGGCTAGCGGGGGATATTACAATGAGCAGTTCTTC.

This chain joins TRBV7-8 and TRBJ1-5, with D hard to call. Trimming took off 3 bases at V and 4 bases at J, with 13 bases between the two ends. CDR1 and CDR2 from the germline V gene are SGHVS and FQNEAQ. CDR3 length: 15 amino acids. CDR3 loop: CASSLYQVGNQPQHF. The CDR3 DNA reads as TGTGCCAGCAGCTTGTATCAGGTGGGTAATCAGCCCCAGCATTTT.

V is TRBV4-1 and J is TRBJ1-2; possibly TRBD1 for D (6 bases). The germline V gene has CDR1 MGHRA and CDR2 YSYEKL. Trimming removed 3 bases at V and 4 bases at J, with 9 bases between. This CDR3 region has 13 residues. The CDR3 region is CASSQDSFYGYTF. Written as DNA, the CDR3 is TGCGCCAGCAGCCAGGACAGCTTCTATGGCTACACCTTC.

The rearrangement links TRBV7-9 to TRBJ2-5; 9 positions match TRBD1. The CDR3 spans 16 residues. CDR1 is SEHNR and CDR2 is FQNEAQ in the germline V gene (reference sequence). V lost 1 base to trimming and J lost 5 bases; unmatched junction nucleotides: 8. The CDR3: CASSLGVGQGYETQYF. In DNA, the CDR3 is TGTGCCAGCAGCTTAGGCGTAGGACAGGGGTATGAGACCCAGTACTTC. Full variable domain (rest looked up from reference TRBV7-9 and TRBJ2-5): DTGVSQNPRHKITKRGQNVTFRCDPISEHNRLYWYRQTLGQGPEFLTYFQNEAQLEKSRLLSDRFSAERPKGSFSTLEIQRTEQGDSAMYLCASSLGVGQGYETQYFGPGTRLLVL.

The chain joins TRBV6-1 to TRBJ2-7, with 7 bases that match TRBD1. V dropped 2 bases and J dropped 3; count of bases not matched to a gene: 7. Germline CDR1 and CDR2: MNHNS and SASEGT. This CDR3 region has 15 residues. CDR3 in amino acids: CASSERDRLHYEQYF. CDR3 in DNA: TGTGCCAGCAGTGAAAGGGACAGACTACACTACGAGCAGTACTTC.

The chain uses TRBV7-9 and TRBJ2-4; D perhaps matches TRBD1 (6 bases). V was pared by 5 bases and J by 8 bases, with 16 bases between. The CDR3 sequence is 14 residues long. Germline assignment: CDR1 SEHNR and CDR2 FQNEAQ (reference sequence). This chain's CDR3 is CASSPTGIFDIQYF. The CDR3 DNA follows: TGTGCCAGCAGCCCCACAGGGATTTTTGACATTCAGTACTTC.

V usage is TRBV28 and J usage is TRBJ1-2; D unclear. Germline V CDR1 and CDR2: MDHEN, SYDVKM. V dropped 6 bases and J dropped 4 bases, with 12 bases sitting between them. This CDR3 has 13 residues. The CDR3 DNA reads as TGTGCCAGCAGCACCAAAGCGTCCTATGGCTACACCTTC. Encoded protein: CASSTKASYGYTF.

This clone has a handful of counts. The chain links TRBV30 to TRBJ1-4; TRBD1 aligns across 9 bases. This CDR3 is 14 amino acids long. CDR1 is GTSNPN, CDR2 SVGIG, per germline (reference sequence). J lost 5 bases, V lost 4 bases, and 5 bases had no gene match. The CDR3 bases are TGTGCCTGGACTTCCGGGACAGGGAATGAAAAACTGTTTTTT. This gives the protein CAWTSGTGNEKLFF.

This chain connects TRBV27 to TRBJ1-6, with 8 bases lining up with TRBD1. Trimming took 5 bases from V and 7 from J; bases not matched to a gene: 4. Germline-derived CDR1 and CDR2 are MNHEY and SMNVEV (reference sequence). This CDR3 has 14 amino acids. CDR3 DNA: TGTGCCAGCAGTCCAGGGGGCCCGAATTCACCCCTCCACTTT. Translated: CASSPGGPNSPLHF.

The CDR3 region has the DNA TGTGCTAGTGGTTCCCCCTCAGGCAGGGAAATATCAGATACGCAGTATTTT. Its protein product is CASGSPSGREISDTQYF. The chain uses TRBV12-5 and TRBJ2-3, with D maybe TRBD1 (5 bases). With 4 bases removed from V and 4 bases from J, the gap between germline ends came to 21 bases. The CDR3 runs 17 residues. CDR1 is LGHNT, CDR2 FRNRAP, per germline. The whole variable domain, filled in from reference TRBV12-5 and TRBJ2-3, reads DARVTQTPRHKVTEMGQEVTMRCQPILGHNTVFWYRQTMMQGLELLAYFRNRAPLDDSGMPKDRFSAEMPDATLATLKIQPSEPRDSAVYFCASGSPSGREISDTQYFGPGTRLTVL.

The J gene is TRBJ1-2, the V gene TRBV7-3, with TRBD1 matching over 8 bases. There are 13 residues in the CDR3. V lost 3 bases and J lost 4; bases outside the gene matches: 1. Germline V gives CDR1 SGHTA, CDR2 FQGTGA. The CDR3 is CASSFGQGYGYTF. Here the CDR3 DNA reads TGTGCCAGCAGCTTCGGACAGGGCTATGGCTACACCTTC.

The chain joins TRBV9 to TRBJ1-2; no clear D. V lost 3 bases to trimming and J lost 7 bases, with 16 bases between them. CDR1 SGDLS and CDR2 YYNGEE come from the germline V gene. This CDR3 spans 14 amino acids. In nucleotides, the CDR3 is TGTGCCAGCAGCGAAAATAATCGGGTCGGTGGCTACACCTTC. Amino acid sequence: CASSENNRVGGYTF.

This clone was counted a single time. The CDR3 sequence: CASSLLAGYEQYF. The CDR3 DNA follows: TGTGCCAGCAGTTTACTAGCGGGATACGAGCAGTACTTC. The V gene is TRBV12-3 or TRBV12-4, the J gene TRBJ2-7; TRBD2 agrees at 9 bases. J lost 4 bases, V lost 2 bases, and 0 bases had no gene match. This CDR3 spans 13 amino acids.

As to this clone: The junction departs from germline at one end; a sequencing error may be responsible. Other DNA sequences within the sample encode an identical CDR3. The chain couples TRBV2 to TRBJ1-2; tentative D call: TRBD1 (5 bases). Germline V gives CDR1 SNHLY, CDR2 FYNNEI. The CDR3 is 12 amino acids. The CDR3 DNA reads TGTGCCAGCAGCTACGACCAGGGACTTTACACCTTT. As protein: CASSYDQGLYTF.

The chain is built from TRBV28 and TRBJ1-1, with 9 positions matching TRBD1. Trimming removed 3 bases from V and 4 bases from J; junction bases left unmatched: 6. CDR3 length: 15 residues. Germline CDR1 reads MDHEN; CDR2 reads SYDVKM. CDR3 sequence: CASSLRDRAATEAFF. CDR3 bases: TGTGCCAGCAGTTTGCGGGACAGGGCGGCCACTGAAGCTTTCTTT. Full variable domain (missing parts from reference TRBV28 and TRBJ1-1): DVKVTQSSRYLVKRTGEKVFLECVQDMDHENMFWYRQDPGLGLRLIYFSYDVKMKEKGDIPEGYSVSREKKERFSLILESASTNQTSMYLCASSLRDRAATEAFFGQGTRLTVV.

The rearrangement uses TRBV7-8 and TRBJ1-3; D may be TRBD1 (5 bases). CDR1 and CDR2 from the germline V gene are SGHVS and FQNEAQ. V dropped 5 bases and J dropped 4 bases, with 33 bases sitting between them. The CDR3 runs 21 residues. In DNA form, the CDR3 reads TGTGCCAGCAGCCGATCTCGCCTCGGGCAGGGTAGTTCCTCACGCGGAAACACCATATATTTT. The encoded protein is CASSRSRLGQGSSSRGNTIYF.

The chain is built from TRBV11-2 and TRBJ2-7; 7 nucleotides match TRBD1. Losses at the gene ends were 5 bases for V and 3 bases for J; bases not matched to a gene: 7. The CDR3 totals 14 residues. Per germline, CDR1 SGHAT and CDR2 FQNNGV. The CDR3 DNA follows: TGTGCCAGCAGCCCGCCGGGACAGAGCTACGAGCAGTACTTC. Its translation: CASSPPGQSYEQYF.

The V gene is TRBV2, the J gene TRBJ2-7, with a possible D match to TRBD1 (5 bases). V shed 6 bases and J shed 5 bases, with 11 bases lying between them. The length of the CDR3 is 12 residues. The germline CDR1 and CDR2 sequences are SNHLY and FYNNEI. CDR3: CASRADSHEQYF. The CDR3 DNA follows: TGTGCCAGCAGAGCCGACAGTCACGAGCAGTACTTC.